The 17 T cell receptor beta chains below all came from one sample that was sequenced in a study of shared clonotypes between healthy human individuals. Repertoires were generated with immunoSEQ multiplex PCR, while TCRdb's copy carries only in-frame clones and drops some. Of approximately 2,000,000 clones listed, roughly 92% were seen once; the top ten hold approximately 0.4%. Sequencing input: naive CD4+ T cells from PBMCs. Subset of the sample: CD45RA+ positively selected. The source is a man aged 18 to 30 in good health. Some clones in this sample may be carry-over from other donors' samples.

The chain is built from TRBV5-4 and TRBJ2-7; no reliable D call. V was shortened by 4 bases and J by 7 bases, with 21 bases between the two germline ends. There are 15 residues in the CDR3. Per the germline V gene, CDR1 is SGHNT and CDR2 is YYREEE (reference sequence). CDR3 bases: TGTGCCAGCAGCCCCCAGTCCGGGCAGTCGCGGGAGCAGTACTTC. This gives the protein CASSPQSGQSREQYF.

V gene TRBV9 combines with J gene TRBJ2-3; D is ambiguous. Germline V CDR1 and CDR2: SGDLS, YYNGEE. The CDR3 loop spans 15 amino acids. The V end was cut by 0 bases, the J end by 1 base, with 9 bases between. As DNA, the CDR3 is TGTGCCAGCAGCGTAGGTCCAGACCGCACAGATACGCAGTATTTT. It encodes CASSVGPDRTDTQYF.

The chain couples TRBV29-1 to TRBJ2-1, with 9 bases identical to TRBD1. The CDR3 is 14 amino acids. Germline V gene sequence: CDR1 SQVTM, CDR2 ANQGSEA. The junction had 6 bases not matched to a gene; V was cut back by 7 bases and J by 2 bases. CDR3: CSASGQGTYNEQFF. The CDR3 DNA reads TGCAGCGCCTCAGGACAGGGGACCTACAATGAGCAGTTCTTC.

This sequence joins TRBV2 and TRBJ2-1; 7 bases match TRBD2. Germline CDR1 reads SNHLY; CDR2 reads FYNNEI. The CDR3 length is 14 residues. V dropped 6 bases and J dropped 3; count of bases not matched to a gene: 5. The CDR3 loop is CASRAQRGYNEQFF. In DNA form, the CDR3 reads TGTGCCAGCAGGGCCCAGCGGGGCTACAATGAGCAGTTCTTC. Supplemented by reference TRBV2 and TRBJ2-1, the full variable domain reads EPEVTQTPSHQVTQMGQEVILRCVPISNHLYFYWYRQILGQKVEFLVSFYNNEISEKSEIFDDQFSVERPDGSNFTLKIRSTKLEDSAMYFCASRAQRGYNEQFFGPGTRLTVL.

This clone appeared once. The CDR3 DNA is TGTGCCAGTAGTATAGTAACGGGAATGGGCACCGGGGAGCTGTTTTTT. Encoded protein: CASSIVTGMGTGELFF. The chain recombines TRBV19 with TRBJ2-2; weak D call: TRBD2 (5 bases). The CDR3 has 16 residues. V was clipped by 1 base and J by 4 bases, with 13 bases between them. The V gene's germline CDR1 is LNHDA and CDR2 SQIVND (reference sequence).

V gene TRBV11-2 combines with J gene TRBJ2-5; unclear D gene. Germline V gene lookup returns CDR1 SGHAT and CDR2 FQNNGV. Trimming stripped 5 bases from V and 7 bases from J, with 11 bases between. This CDR3 is built from 12 residues. The CDR3 is CASSPTTGTQYF. The CDR3 nucleotides read TGTGCCAGCAGCCCAACCACTGGGACCCAGTACTTC.

The rearrangement joins TRBV5-1 to TRBJ1-4; TRBD1 might be the D (5 bases). V lost 1 base to trimming and J lost 0 bases, with 13 bases between them. From germline, CDR1 is SGHRS and CDR2 YFSETQ. The CDR3 sequence is 17 residues long. Here the CDR3 reads CASSLFAQGATNEKLFF. CDR3 sequence (DNA): TGCGCCAGCAGCTTGTTTGCCCAGGGAGCAACTAATGAAAAACTGTTTTTT.

The chain employs TRBV5-1 and TRBJ2-1; D perhaps matches TRBD2 (6 bases). V dropped 4 bases and J dropped 7 bases, with 21 bases sitting between them. This CDR3 has 16 residues. Germline CDR1 is SGHRS and CDR2 is YFSETQ. CDR3: CASSRPQGGTMNEQFF. The CDR3 region has the DNA TGCGCCAGCAGCCGCCCCCAAGGCGGGACCATGAATGAGCAGTTCTTC.

Note on this clone: Additional DNA sequences in this sample encode the identical CDR3. The chain uses TRBV7-9 and TRBJ2-5; 8 nucleotides agree with TRBD2. V lost 5 bases and J lost 3; bases outside the gene matches: 5. The CDR3 is made up of 14 amino acids. CDR1 and CDR2 from the germline V gene are SEHNR and FQNEAQ (reference sequence). The CDR3 DNA follows: TGTGCCAGCAGCCCTCGGGGGGGCAAAGAGACCCAGTACTTC. Its protein is CASSPRGGKETQYF.

V is TRBV5-1 and J is TRBJ2-2; 9 bases are a match to TRBD2. The V gene's germline CDR1 is SGHRS and CDR2 YFSETQ. Trimming took 4 bases from V and 5 from J; bases not matched to a gene: 6. There are 15 residues in the CDR3. For the CDR3, the DNA is TGCGCCAGCAGCCCGATAGCGGGAGAAACCGGGGAGCTGTTTTTT. Encoded protein: CASSPIAGETGELFF.

The gene calls are TRBV7-8 and TRBJ2-7; D may be TRBD1 (5 bases). V lost 5 bases and J 3 bases, leaving 14 bases between the germline ends. This CDR3 region has 14 residues. Germline assignment: CDR1 SGHVS and CDR2 FQNEAQ. The CDR3 is CASSPQGGRYEQYF. The CDR3 DNA is TGTGCCAGCAGCCCGCAGGGTGGGCGCTACGAGCAGTACTTC.

This chain links TRBV25-1 with TRBJ2-7; D is ambiguous. V dropped 5 bases and J dropped 2 bases, with 10 bases sitting between them. The CDR3 is made up of 13 amino acids. Per germline, CDR1 MGHDK and CDR2 SYGVNS. CDR3 in DNA: TGTGCCAGCAGTTCAACGACTCCCTACGAGCAGTACTTC. It codes for CASSSTTPYEQYF.

This chain uses TRBV7-9 with TRBJ1-4; D not certain. CDR1 and CDR2 (germline): SEHNR, FQNEAQ (reference sequence). The length of the CDR3 is 15 residues. V was shortened by 1 base and J by 4 bases, with 10 bases between the two germline ends. The CDR3 spells CASSLVAQRNEKLFF. The CDR3 DNA sequence: TGTGCCAGCAGCTTAGTAGCACAGCGTAATGAAAAACTGTTTTTT. The whole variable domain, filled in from reference TRBV7-9 and TRBJ1-4, reads DTGVSQNPRHKITKRGQNVTFRCDPISEHNRLYWYRQTLGQGPEFLTYFQNEAQLEKSRLLSDRFSAERPKGSFSTLEIQRTEQGDSAMYLCASSLVAQRNEKLFFGSGTQLSVL.

This clone was recorded only once. The chain links TRBV5-1 to TRBJ1-1, with D possibly TRBD1 on 6 matching bases. V was cut by 2 bases and J by 0 bases, with 14 bases left in between. CDR1 is SGHRS, CDR2 YFSETQ, per germline. The CDR3 contains 16 residues. The chain's CDR3 is CASSFGTLPMNTEAFF. CDR3 bases: TGCGCCAGCAGCTTCGGGACATTACCCATGAACACTGAAGCTTTCTTT.

Comment on this clone: Distinct nucleotide sequences in the sample also encode this CDR3. CDR3 sequence (DNA): TGTGCCAGCAGCTTAAGTAGGGATTATGGCTACACCTTC. Translating gives CASSLSRDYGYTF. The V gene is TRBV7-2, the J gene TRBJ1-2; D is undetermined. CDR3 length: 13 amino acids. V lost 2 bases and J lost 5, with 9 bases in between. Germline V CDR1 and CDR2: SGHTA, FQGNSA.

CDR3 DNA sequence: TGTGCCAGCAGCTTAGGGGTGGGGCCCTACGAGCAGTACTTC. Its translation: CASSLGVGPYEQYF. The rearrangement links TRBV7-2 to TRBJ2-7, with TRBD1 as a possible D gene (5 bases). V lost 1 base and J lost 2, with 9 bases in between. The CDR3 runs 14 residues. CDR1 and CDR2 from the germline V gene are SGHTA and FQGNSA.

Comments on this clone: The same CDR3 also results from other DNA sequences found in this sample. The rearrangement joins TRBV27 to TRBJ2-7, with 11 nucleotides matching TRBD2. V shed 2 bases, J shed 4 bases, and the junction held 1 base outside the gene matches. Germline V gene lookup returns CDR1 MNHEY and CDR2 SMNVEV (reference sequence). The CDR3 covers 14 residues. This CDR3 reads CASSLLAGGYEQYF. The DNA for the CDR3 is TGTGCCAGCAGTTTACTAGCGGGAGGATACGAGCAGTACTTC.